What follows are 30 T cell receptor beta chains derived from one specimen sequenced in a study of blood T cell repertoires in COVID-19. Generated by immunoSEQ multiplex PCR, the TCRdb table keeps only in-frame clones and is missing some. This table has about 160,000 clones, roughly 83% appearing once. The sequenced sample was peripheral blood. The origin of the receptors is a woman in her fifties or sixties with acute or convalescent COVID-19.

The chain has TRBV5-1 and TRBJ1-2; D is uncertain. Germline assignment: CDR1 SGHRS and CDR2 YFSETQ. V shed 5 bases and J shed 1 base, with 15 bases lying between them. This CDR3 spans 15 amino acids. CDR3 in amino acids: CASSPGVQNNYGYTF. The DNA for the CDR3 is TGCGCCAGCAGTCCCGGAGTCCAGAATAACTATGGCTACACCTTC.

The V call is TRBV6-6, the J call TRBJ1-1; a possible D gene is TRBD1 (6 bases). The germline V gene has CDR1 MNHNY and CDR2 SVGAGI (reference sequence). The CDR3 runs to 13 residues. Trimming took off 4 bases at V and 5 bases at J, with 11 bases between the two ends. Here the CDR3 DNA reads TGTGCCAGCAGTTCCCAGACAGGAACTGAAGCTTTCTTT. This gives the protein CASSSQTGTEAFF.

The rearrangement joins TRBV6-4 to TRBJ2-2, with 8 bases matching TRBD2. Germline lookup yields CDR1 MRHNA and CDR2 SNTAGT. V lost 2 bases to trimming and J lost 5 bases; unmatched junction nucleotides: 4. The CDR3 totals 15 residues. The CDR3 DNA reads TGTGCCAGCAGTGACGCGGGACTAGAGACCGGGGAGCTGTTTTTT. It codes for CASSDAGLETGELFF.

This clone appeared once. V gene TRBV18 combines with J gene TRBJ2-3; D gene uncertain. Trimming removed 4 bases from V and 0 bases from J, with 8 bases in between. The CDR3 is made up of 14 amino acids. CDR1 is KGHSH and CDR2 is LQKENI in the germline V gene. Written as DNA, the CDR3 is TGTGCCAGCTCACTAGCATTAAGCACAGATACGCAGTATTTT. Translation: CASSLALSTDTQYF.

This chain connects TRBV9 to TRBJ2-2; D not certain. The germline V gene has CDR1 SGDLS and CDR2 YYNGEE. Trimming removed 0 bases at V and 7 bases at J, with 4 bases between. This CDR3 is 12 amino acids long. CDR3 in DNA: TGTGCCAGCAGCGTAGGCGGCGGGGAGCTGTTTTTT. Translated, it gives CASSVGGGELFF.

The V gene is TRBV27, the J gene TRBJ2-5; 7 nucleotides line up with TRBD2. Germline CDR1 reads MNHEY; CDR2 reads SMNVEV (reference sequence). The CDR3 runs 13 residues. After removal of 8 bases from V and 5 bases from J, the junction contained 8 bases not matched to a gene. The CDR3 spells CASHPGGSETQYF. The CDR3 DNA reads as TGTGCCAGCCACCCCGGGGGGTCCGAGACCCAGTACTTC.

V and J are TRBV9 and TRBJ2-1; 9 positions agree with TRBD1. The junction had 6 bases not matched to a gene; V was cut back by 3 bases and J by 2 bases. CDR3 length: 16 residues. Germline CDR1 SGDLS, CDR2 YYNGEE. The CDR3 DNA sequence: TGTGCCAGCAGCGCCGTCCGGGACAGGGCCTACAATGAGCAGTTCTTC. Translation: CASSAVRDRAYNEQFF.

A single count supports this clone. This chain uses TRBV9 with TRBJ2-7; 14 bases agree with TRBD2. V trimming: 4 bases; J trimming: 2 bases; junction bases outside the gene matches: 2. CDR3 length: 15 residues. Germline assignment: CDR1 SGDLS and CDR2 YYNGEE. The CDR3 coding sequence is TGTGCCAGCAGCCCGACTAGCGGGGGGGCCTACGAGCAGTACTTC. Its translation is CASSPTSGGAYEQYF.

This clone was counted between two and nine times. This chain uses TRBV6-2 or TRBV6-3 with TRBJ1-6; 7 bases line up with TRBD1. V was clipped by 6 bases and J by 9 bases; unmatched bases: 11. This CDR3 contains 15 residues. The germline V gene encodes CDR1 MNHEY and CDR2 SVGEGT. This CDR3 reads CASSKPDRVGSPLHF. The CDR3 nucleotides read TGTGCCAGCAGCAAACCAGACAGGGTGGGTTCACCCCTCCACTTT.

The DNA of the CDR3 is TGTGCCAGTAGGATTTTAACAGCCGGAGGGGACACTGAAGCTTTCTTT. It translates to CASRILTAGGDTEAFF. The chain has TRBV19 and TRBJ1-1; D might be TRBD1 (5 bases). The CDR3 length is 16 residues. Trimming left V 6 bases short and J 3 bases short, with 20 bases between. The germline V gene has CDR1 LNHDA and CDR2 SQIVND (reference sequence).

The chain combines TRBV29-1 with TRBJ2-1, with 11 bases matching TRBD2. Germline V gene data show CDR1 as SQVTM and CDR2 as ANQGSEA. This CDR3 region has 14 residues. V shed 7 bases and J 2 bases; nucleotides not matched to a gene: 4. Here the CDR3 DNA reads TGCAGCGCCGTAGCGGGGGGGACCTACAATGAGCAGTTCTTC. It encodes CSAVAGGTYNEQFF.

The chain links TRBV27 to TRBJ2-5; unclear D gene. The germline CDR1 and CDR2 sequences are MNHEY and SMNVEV (reference sequence). V dropped 6 bases and J dropped 1 base, with 9 bases sitting between them. This CDR3 contains 13 residues. CDR3: CASRASIQETQYF. In DNA form, the CDR3 reads TGTGCCAGCAGGGCAAGTATCCAAGAGACCCAGTACTTC.

This clone was seen more than once but under ten times. CDR3 sequence: CASSWGLGDDSPLHF. The CDR3 DNA is TGTGCCAGCAGCTGGGGACTGGGGGACGATTCACCCCTCCACTTT. The chain has TRBV11-2 and TRBJ1-6; tentative D call: TRBD1 (5 bases). The germline V and J ends were trimmed by 4 bases and 8 bases, with 15 bases remaining between them. This CDR3 has 15 residues. Germline V gene sequence: CDR1 SGHAT, CDR2 FQNNGV.

The chain joins TRBV29-1 to TRBJ2-1, with 10 bases identical to TRBD2. V dropped 2 bases and J dropped 5; count of bases not matched to a gene: 6. Per the germline V gene, CDR1 is SQVTM and CDR2 is ANQGSEA. The CDR3 loop spans 15 amino acids. CDR3 sequence: CSVEPTSGVNNEQFF. DNA of the CDR3: TGCAGCGTTGAACCTACTAGCGGGGTAAACAATGAGCAGTTCTTC.

V and J are TRBV29-1 and TRBJ2-1; a weak D match, TRBD1 (6 bases). V lost 4 bases, J lost 4 bases, and 11 bases lay in between. CDR1 is SQVTM, CDR2 ANQGSEA, per germline. The CDR3 is 13 amino acids. The CDR3 loop reads CSVGQGGYNEQFF. The CDR3 nucleotides read TGCAGCGTTGGCCAAGGGGGTTACAATGAGCAGTTCTTC.

CDR3 sequence: CASSPPGFNQPQHF. CDR3 DNA sequence: TGTGCCAGTAGCCCACCGGGGTTCAATCAGCCCCAGCATTTT. This chain links TRBV19 with TRBJ1-5; unclear D gene. Trimming left V 6 bases short and J 3 bases short, with 12 bases between. Germline CDR1 and CDR2: LNHDA and SQIVND (reference sequence). The CDR3 extends over 14 amino acids.

The V and J genes are TRBV12-3 or TRBV12-4 and TRBJ1-3, with D unresolved. The length of the CDR3 is 12 residues. V shed 5 bases and J shed 4 bases, with 6 bases lying between them. Here the CDR3 DNA reads TGTGCCAGCAGTGTCTCCGGAAACACCATATATTTT. Translated, it gives CASSVSGNTIYF.

This rearrangement joins TRBV7-2 to TRBJ1-1, with D possibly matching TRBD1 (5 bases). V gave up 5 bases and J gave up 2 bases, with 9 bases separating them. The CDR3 sequence is 13 residues long. Germline V gene sequence: CDR1 SGHTA, CDR2 FQGNSA. CDR3 sequence: CASSNDRNTEAFF. The CDR3 bases are TGTGCCAGCAGCAATGACAGAAACACTGAAGCTTTCTTT.

The genes are TRBV4-1 and TRBJ1-6; TRBD1 matches at 9 bases. Germline lookup yields CDR1 MGHRA and CDR2 YSYEKL. The CDR3 totals 20 residues. V lost 0 bases, J lost 2 bases, and 11 bases stayed unmatched. The CDR3 is CASSQDLPDRGSAYNSPLHF. The CDR3 nucleotides are TGCGCCAGCAGCCAAGATCTTCCGGACAGGGGATCAGCCTATAATTCACCCCTCCACTTT.

The chain joins TRBV6-1 to TRBJ1-3; maybe TRBD1 (5 bases). Trimming cost V 2 bases and J 4 bases, with 30 bases left between them. The CDR3 extends over 21 amino acids. In germline, CDR1 is MNHNS, CDR2 SASEGT. The CDR3 region has the DNA TGTGCCAGCAGTGAAATGGGTTTCCCTCTCCGGGGGGTAGGCGAAGGAAACACCATATATTTT. Translating gives CASSEMGFPLRGVGEGNTIYF.

The chain links TRBV3-1 (or the pseudogene TRBV3-2) to TRBJ2-5; a possible D gene is TRBD2 (6 bases). The germline CDR1 and CDR2 sequences are LGHDT and YNNKEL (reference sequence). The CDR3 is 13 residues long. The ends were cut back, 3 bases at V and 5 bases at J, with 10 bases in the middle. For the CDR3, the DNA is TGTGCCAGCAGCCAGCGACTAGTTGAGACCCAGTACTTC. As protein: CASSQRLVETQYF.

This clone was found a few times. Additional DNA sequences in this sample encode the identical CDR3. This chain connects TRBV12-3 or TRBV12-4 to TRBJ2-2; D gene uncertain. Between the trimmed V and J ends, which lost 6 bases and 5 bases, there was a span of 4 bases. The CDR3 consists of 11 residues. In DNA, the CDR3 is TGTGCCAGCAGCTCGACCGGGGAGCTGTTTTTT. Translation gives CASSSTGELFF.

J is TRBJ1-2 and V is TRBV6-5; 9 bases line up with TRBD1. This CDR3 contains 14 residues. V was pared by 4 bases and J by 4 bases, with 4 bases of the junction left unmatched. CDR1 and CDR2 (germline): MNHEY, SVGAGI. In DNA, the CDR3 is TGTGCCAGCAGTTCACAGGGGGCTAGCTATGGCTACACCTTC. It translates to CASSSQGASYGYTF.

CDR3 DNA sequence: TGTGCCAGCAGTTACCACAGGTTCTCTAGCACAGATACGCAGTATTTT. Residues: CASSYHRFSSTDTQYF. This chain uses TRBV6-5 with TRBJ2-3, with D possibly matching TRBD1 (5 bases). CDR1 is MNHEY, CDR2 SVGAGI, per germline. V was cut by 2 bases and J by 0 bases, with 12 bases left in between. The CDR3 length is 16 residues.

The gene calls are TRBV7-2 and TRBJ2-2; 7 bases agree with TRBD2. The CDR3 is made up of 14 amino acids. From germline, CDR1 is SGHTA and CDR2 FQGNSA. V dropped 6 bases and J dropped 7; count of bases not matched to a gene: 8. Written as DNA, the CDR3 is TGTGCCAGCAGTTCACCGGGGGGTCACGGGGAGCTGTTTTTT. Translated: CASSSPGGHGELFF. The whole variable domain, remainder taken from reference TRBV7-2 and TRBJ2-2, is GAGVSQSPSNKVTEKGKDVELRCDPISGHTALYWYRQSLGQGLEFLIYFQGNSAPDKSGLPSDRFSAERTGGSVSTLTIQRTQQEDSAVYLCASSSPGGHGELFFGEGSRLTVL.

A single count supports this clone. The CDR3 DNA reads as TGTGCCAGCAGTTTCGCAGGAGGGTGGTACTTC. Amino acid sequence: CASSFAGGWYF. The chain is built from TRBV28 and TRBJ2-7; D possibly corresponds to TRBD2 (6 bases). This CDR3 comprises 11 residues. Germline V gene data show CDR1 as MDHEN and CDR2 as SYDVKM. Deletions cut 3 bases from V and 12 bases from J, with 12 bases between.

This sequence joins TRBV6-5 and TRBJ1-2, with 9 bases fitting TRBD1. CDR3 length equals 15 residues. V shed 5 bases and J 5 bases; nucleotides not matched to a gene: 9. Germline CDR1 MNHEY, CDR2 SVGAGI. CDR3 protein: CASSTTGGTGYGYTF. Written as DNA, the CDR3 is TGTGCCAGCAGTACTACAGGGGGCACTGGTTATGGCTACACCTTC.

This chain joins TRBV28 and TRBJ2-3, with 9 positions matching TRBD1. This CDR3 region has 13 residues. The germline V gene has CDR1 MDHEN and CDR2 SYDVKM. Unmatched junction bases numbered 4, after V lost 10 bases and J lost 2 bases. The CDR3 region is CAISQGATDTQYF. In nucleotides, the CDR3 is TGTGCCATTTCACAGGGGGCCACAGATACGCAGTATTTT.

The J gene is TRBJ1-5, the V gene TRBV7-2; D is ambiguous. Germline loops: CDR1 SGHTA, CDR2 FQGNSA. CDR3 length: 16 residues. V was shortened by 1 base and J by 0 bases, with 10 bases between the two germline ends. The CDR3 protein is CASSLGSGYSNQPQHF. CDR3 in DNA: TGTGCCAGCAGCTTAGGATCGGGATATAGCAATCAGCCCCAGCATTTT.

The V call is TRBV19, the J call TRBJ1-3; 7 nucleotides line up with TRBD1. The CDR3 spans 17 residues. J lost 1 base, V lost 8 bases, and 14 bases had no gene match. The germline V gene encodes CDR1 LNHDA and CDR2 SQIVND (reference sequence). The CDR3 DNA is TGTGCCAGTTCAGCCCTACAGGGGCAAACTTCTGGAAACACCATATATTTT. Its protein is CASSALQGQTSGNTIYF.